Below are 32 T cell receptor beta chains sequenced from a single sample in a study of cytotoxic CD8 clonotypes in ibrutinib-treated CLL (dated by TCRdb to the early 2020s). Preparation of the library involved the immunoSEQ multiplex PCR assay. TCRdb carries this immuneACCESS record with in-frame sequences only. Its versions omit some clonotypes, under half of them owing to an unresolved V gene in the studies checked, with the rest unexplained. This sample gives approximately 170,000 clones in total; roughly 88% of them show up just once. Clones ranked in the top ten supply approximately 3% of the sample. In light of the paper, this sample's time point label describes: progressive disease on ibrutinib. The sample consisted of PBMCs, taken at disease progression, from a patient treated with ibrutinib. These receptors came from a human donor with chronic lymphocytic leukemia.

The V gene is TRBV4-3, the J gene TRBJ2-4; D remains ambiguous. V was pared by 3 bases and J by 7 bases, with 10 bases between. The CDR3 totals 13 residues. The germline CDR1 and CDR2 sequences are LGHNA and YSLEER. DNA of the CDR3: TGCGCCAGCAGCCAGGTGAATGAGAACATTCAGTACTTC. Translating gives CASSQVNENIQYF.

V and J are TRBV7-6 and TRBJ2-1; 7 nucleotides line up with TRBD2. Looked up from germline, CDR1 is SGHVS and CDR2 is FNYEAQ. With 5 bases clipped from V and 4 bases from J, the junction kept 14 bases outside the gene matches. This CDR3 has 17 amino acids. CDR3: CASSPREGRGQYNEQFF. The CDR3 DNA sequence: TGTGCCAGCAGCCCGCGAGAGGGGAGGGGTCAATACAATGAGCAGTTCTTC.

The chain is built from TRBV27 and TRBJ2-5; D perhaps matches TRBD1 (6 bases). In germline, CDR1 is MNHEY, CDR2 SMNVEV (reference sequence). Trimming took off 3 bases at V and 5 bases at J, with 13 bases between the two ends. The CDR3 extends over 14 amino acids. CDR3 in amino acids: CASSFSGGRETQYF. DNA of the CDR3: TGTGCCAGCAGTTTTTCTGGGGGCAGGGAGACCCAGTACTTC.

The chain employs TRBV2 and TRBJ1-5, with D hard to call. This CDR3 has 15 residues. V was shortened by 5 bases and J by 5 bases, with 16 bases between the two germline ends. Germline CDR1 and CDR2: SNHLY and FYNNEI. The CDR3: CASSKEDRLYQPQHF. For the CDR3, the DNA is TGTGCCAGCAGTAAAGAGGACCGATTATATCAGCCCCAGCATTTT.

The V call is TRBV6-5, the J call TRBJ2-7; the D gene is possibly TRBD1 (6 bases). Per the germline V gene, CDR1 is MNHEY and CDR2 is SVGAGI. The CDR3 loop spans 16 amino acids. The V and J ends lost 3 bases and 0 bases respectively, with 15 bases between them. The CDR3 DNA follows: TGTGCCAGCAGTTATGGGGCAGGGGCCTTCTCCTACGAGCAGTACTTC. This encodes CASSYGAGAFSYEQYF.

The chain couples TRBV18 to TRBJ1-5; perhaps TRBD1 as D (6 bases). The CDR3 runs 16 residues. CDR1 and CDR2 from the germline V gene are KGHSH and LQKENI. V was trimmed by 3 bases and J by 4 bases, leaving 16 bases between them. The CDR3 loop reads CASSPRNGGTNQPQHF. The DNA of the CDR3 is TGTGCCAGCTCACCGCGTAACGGGGGCACGAATCAGCCCCAGCATTTT.

The chain uses TRBV19 and TRBJ2-7; 9 bases are a match to TRBD2. V was clipped by 6 bases and J by 4 bases; unmatched bases: 7. The CDR3 is made up of 14 amino acids. Per germline, CDR1 LNHDA and CDR2 SQIVND (reference sequence). The DNA of the CDR3 is TGTGCCAGTAGAACCTCGGGACTAGCATACGAGCAGTACTTC. Translation gives CASRTSGLAYEQYF.

This clone was observed once. At one boundary the junction diverges from the germline segment, which might be a read error. The CDR3 sequence: CASSSTGGEQYF. CDR3 sequence (DNA): TGTGCTAGCAGCTCGACAGGGGGCGAGCAGTACTTC. V is TRBV7-7 and J is TRBJ2-7; 9 bases agree with TRBD1. This CDR3 has 12 amino acids. In germline, CDR1 is SSHAT, CDR2 FNYEAQ (reference sequence).

The chain recombines TRBV6-5 with TRBJ2-7; maybe TRBD2 (5 bases). V shed 5 bases and J shed 3 bases, with 11 bases lying between them. Germline V CDR1 and CDR2: MNHEY, SVGAGI. The CDR3 extends over 13 amino acids. This CDR3 is CASSITSIYEQYF. CDR3 nucleotides: TGTGCCAGCAGTATTACTAGTATCTACGAGCAGTACTTC.

This chain links TRBV5-1 with TRBJ2-3; the match to TRBD2 covers 13 bases. The trim removed 1 base at V and 6 bases at J, leaving 8 bases unmatched. The CDR3 has 17 residues. Germline assignment: CDR1 SGHRS and CDR2 YFSETQ. The CDR3: CASSLTVGTSGVDTQYF. The CDR3 coding sequence is TGCGCCAGCAGCTTGACTGTTGGGACTAGCGGGGTGGATACGCAGTATTTT. Drawing the rest from reference TRBV5-1 and TRBJ2-3, the complete variable domain is KAGVTQTPRYLIKTRGQQVTLSCSPISGHRSVSWYQQTPGQGLQFLFEYFSETQRNKGNFPGRFSGRQFSNSRSEMNVSTLELGDSALYLCASSLTVGTSGVDTQYFGPGTRLTVL.

V gene TRBV4-1 combines with J gene TRBJ2-5; 12 bases align to TRBD1. CDR3 length: 17 residues. Germline assignment: CDR1 MGHRA and CDR2 YSYEKL. The ends lost 5 bases at V and 3 bases at J; junction bases unmatched: 10. CDR3 sequence reads: CASSSSPGTGGEETQYF. The CDR3 nucleotides read TGCGCCAGCAGCTCCAGCCCCGGGACAGGGGGCGAAGAGACCCAGTACTTC.

The V call is TRBV19, the J call TRBJ2-2; TRBD1 is a possible D gene (6 bases). Germline values: CDR1 LNHDA, CDR2 SQIVND (reference sequence). V lost 3 bases and J 0 bases, leaving 8 bases between the germline ends. The CDR3 spans 15 residues. The CDR3 DNA reads as TGTGCCAGTAGTATGGGACACACGAACACCGGGGAGCTGTTTTTT. This translates into CASSMGHTNTGELFF.

The gene calls are TRBV19 and TRBJ2-7; 12 nucleotides match TRBD2. Germline values: CDR1 LNHDA, CDR2 SQIVND (reference sequence). The CDR3 consists of 17 residues. The V segment lost 5 bases and the J segment 2 bases; nucleotides outside the gene matches: 10. CDR3 bases: TGTGCCAGTAGTGCGGGCGGACTAGCGGGAAACACCTACGAGCAGTACTTC. Encoded protein: CASSAGGLAGNTYEQYF.

This clone was detected once. The J gene is TRBJ1-2, the V gene TRBV10-3; D might be TRBD1 (6 bases). Germline assignment: CDR1 ENHRY and CDR2 SYGVKD. The CDR3 is made up of 15 amino acids. V lost 6 bases and J 7 bases, leaving 21 bases between the germline ends. The CDR3 bases are TGTGCCATCAGGGGGGTAGGATATACAGGGCCTGGCTACACCTTC. Translating it yields CAIRGVGYTGPGYTF.

This chain connects TRBV21-1 to TRBJ1-4. TRBV21-1 is a pseudogene. The CDR3 has 16 residues. The CDR3 loop reads CASSKSWGAPYEKLFF. The CDR3 nucleotides read TGTGCCAGCAGCAAAAGTTGGGGGGCGCCTTATGAAAAACTGTTTTTT.

The count of this clone is one. The rearrangement joins TRBV27 to TRBJ1-2; D possibly corresponds to TRBD1 (5 bases). From germline, CDR1 is MNHEY and CDR2 SMNVEV (reference sequence). V was pared by 6 bases and J by 5 bases, with 31 bases between. This CDR3 is built from 19 residues. CDR3: CASRRGGLDSRALSYGYTF. In DNA form, the CDR3 reads TGTGCCAGCAGGCGCGGAGGACTCGACAGTCGCGCTTTGTCTTATGGCTACACCTTC.

This chain uses TRBV7-3 with TRBJ2-5, with 11 bases matching TRBD2. The germline V gene has CDR1 SGHTA and CDR2 FQGTGA. Trimming removed 4 bases from V and 2 bases from J; junction bases left unmatched: 6. CDR3 length equals 16 residues. The CDR3 protein is CASSSGTSGFQETQYF. CDR3 DNA sequence: TGTGCCAGCAGCTCCGGGACTAGCGGTTTTCAAGAGACCCAGTACTTC.

This clone was seen just once. The V call is TRBV28, the J call TRBJ1-2; a weak D match, TRBD1 (6 bases). CDR1 and CDR2 from the germline V gene are MDHEN and SYDVKM. The V gene lost 7 bases and the J gene lost 3 bases, with 12 bases spanning the gap. The length of the CDR3 is 13 residues. CDR3 sequence: CASTRGPYYGYTF. CDR3 bases: TGTGCCAGCACCAGGGGACCCTACTATGGCTACACCTTC.

V and J are TRBV7-9 and TRBJ1-1; D unresolved. Trimming pared 8 bases from V and 6 bases from J, leaving 19 bases between. The CDR3 runs to 14 residues. Germline V gives CDR1 SEHNR, CDR2 FQNEAQ (reference sequence). In DNA form, the CDR3 reads TGTGCCAGCCCAGCATGCCTACGGTGCGCTGAAGCTTTCTTT. Translation gives CASPACLRCAEAFF.

V usage is TRBV14 and J usage is TRBJ2-7; TRBD1 aligns across 9 bases. V lost 1 base and J lost 3; bases outside the gene matches: 10. The germline V gene has CDR1 SGHDN and CDR2 FVKESK. The CDR3 covers 17 residues. The CDR3 DNA reads TGTGCCAGCAGCCAAGCTACCTTGGGACAGGGATTCTACGAGCAGTACTTC. This translates into CASSQATLGQGFYEQYF. Filled out from reference TRBV14 and TRBJ2-7, the complete variable domain reads EAGVTQFPSHSVIEKGQTVTLRCDPISGHDNLYWYRRVMGKEIKFLLHFVKESKQDESGMPNNRFLAERTGGTYSTLKVQPAELEDSGVYFCASSQATLGQGFYEQYFGPGTRLTVT.

This rearrangement joins TRBV28 to TRBJ2-6, with D tentatively TRBD1 (6 bases). Germline values: CDR1 MDHEN, CDR2 SYDVKM. This CDR3 is 16 amino acids long. The V end was cut by 5 bases, the J end by 0 bases, with 11 bases between. CDR3 sequence: CASSRDTSSGANVLTF. In DNA, the CDR3 is TGTGCCAGCAGTAGGGACACTTCCTCTGGGGCCAACGTCCTGACTTTC.

This clone was seen a single time. This rearrangement joins TRBV7-9 to TRBJ1-5; the match to TRBD1 covers 7 bases. V dropped 5 bases and J dropped 3; count of bases not matched to a gene: 10. The CDR3 runs to 16 residues. Germline-derived CDR1 and CDR2 are SEHNR and FQNEAQ (reference sequence). The CDR3 loop is CASSTGTGALNQPQHF. CDR3 nucleotides: TGTGCCAGCAGCACCGGAACAGGGGCCCTCAATCAGCCCCAGCATTTT.

V usage is TRBV4-1 and J usage is TRBJ2-7; the match to TRBD2 covers 8 bases. The germline V gene has CDR1 MGHRA and CDR2 YSYEKL. The CDR3 covers 19 residues. Trimming cost V 0 bases and J 7 bases; bases outside gene matches: 20. In DNA form, the CDR3 reads TGCGCCAGCAGCCAAGATAAGTTGCTAGCGGGCCGTGGAAAGTATGAGCAGTACTTC. Translating it yields CASSQDKLLAGRGKYEQYF.

This clone was counted a few times. The chain combines TRBV4-3 with TRBJ2-7; 10 nucleotides line up with TRBD1. The CDR3 consists of 17 residues. Germline V gene data show CDR1 as LGHNA and CDR2 as YSLEER. V lost 0 bases to trimming and J lost 2 bases; unmatched junction nucleotides: 7. The CDR3 reads CASSQEWDRGYAYEQYF. CDR3 DNA: TGCGCCAGCAGCCAAGAATGGGACAGGGGATATGCCTACGAGCAGTACTTC.

The chain couples TRBV18 to TRBJ1-1; D gene unclear. Per the germline V gene, CDR1 is KGHSH and CDR2 is LQKENI. There are 13 residues in the CDR3. The V end lost 3 bases, the J end lost 2 bases, and 7 bases lay between the germline ends. DNA for the CDR3: TGTGCCAGCTCACCGACAAGAAACACTGAAGCTTTCTTT. Its protein product is CASSPTRNTEAFF.

The chain links TRBV30 to TRBJ1-2; a weak D match, TRBD1 (6 bases). The CDR3 runs 15 residues. V lost 5 bases, J lost 4 bases, and 20 bases lay in between. The germline V gene encodes CDR1 GTSNPN and CDR2 SVGIG (reference sequence). CDR3 nucleotides: TGTGCCTGGGCCTTTGCGCCACAGGGTGTCTATGGCTACACCTTC. Protein: CAWAFAPQGVYGYTF.

The gene calls are TRBV4-1 and TRBJ2-7, with TRBD1 matching 8 bases. The CDR3 covers 14 residues. Germline CDR1 MGHRA, CDR2 YSYEKL. V was pared by 3 bases and J by 3 bases, with 4 bases of the junction left unmatched. The CDR3 protein is CASSHPTGGYEQYF. CDR3 DNA: TGCGCCAGCAGCCACCCCACAGGGGGCTACGAGCAGTACTTC.

This clone came up a few times. The chain uses TRBV30 and TRBJ1-2, with TRBD1 identical over 8 bases. CDR1 is GTSNPN and CDR2 is SVGIG in the germline V gene (reference sequence). After removal of 3 bases from V and 5 bases from J, the junction contained 5 bases not matched to a gene. The length of the CDR3 is 13 residues. The CDR3 loop reads CAWSEDREYGYTF. CDR3 in DNA: TGTGCCTGGAGCGAGGACAGGGAGTATGGCTACACCTTC.

This clone has only one observation. The rearrangement joins TRBV11-3 to TRBJ2-5; 14 bases align to TRBD2. This CDR3 has 18 residues. The J segment lost 2 bases and the V segment lost 5 bases, leaving 10 bases of the junction unmatched. Germline V gene data show CDR1 as SGHNT and CDR2 as YENEEA. The CDR3 spells CASSLRLAGGPGQETQYF. CDR3 DNA: TGTGCCAGCAGCCTCCGACTAGCGGGAGGGCCTGGTCAAGAGACCCAGTACTTC.

V is TRBV5-1 and J is TRBJ1-3, with TRBD1 identical over 11 bases. Unmatched junction bases numbered 14, after V lost 0 bases and J lost 3 bases. Germline assignment: CDR1 SGHRS and CDR2 YFSETQ. The CDR3 has 20 residues. CDR3: CASSLVYFGTGGYDGNTIYF. CDR3 in DNA: TGCGCCAGCAGCTTGGTTTATTTCGGGACAGGGGGTTACGATGGAAACACCATATATTTT.

J is TRBJ1-3 and V is TRBV5-8; TRBD1 matches 8 bases. Trimming at V came to 4 bases and at J to 2 bases, leaving 5 bases not matched to a gene. CDR1 is SGHTS and CDR2 is YDEGEE in the germline V gene. The CDR3 has 15 residues. DNA for the CDR3: TGTGCCAGCAGCATTGACAGGGGCCCTGGAAACACCATATATTTT. This sequence encodes CASSIDRGPGNTIYF.

CDR3 amino acids: CASSRARTGGFGTGELFF. The CDR3 DNA reads as TGTGCCAGCAGCCGGGCCCGGACAGGGGGTTTTGGAACCGGGGAGCTGTTTTTT. The chain is built from TRBV5-5 and TRBJ2-2, with 10 bases identical to TRBD1. V lost 4 bases and J lost 5; bases outside the gene matches: 14. The germline gives CDR1 SGHKS, CDR2 YYEKEE (reference sequence). CDR3 length equals 18 residues.